Presented here are 6 T cell receptor beta chains from one specimen sequenced in a study of cytomegalovirus exposure and HLA in healthy donors. Sequencing was performed with immunoSEQ multiplex PCR; in TCRdb, only in-frame clones are kept and a portion is missing. The table has 120,000 or so clones, about 96% seen once. The material sequenced was PBMCs. The receptor set was obtained from a man in his late teens or twenties in good health and CMV-seronegative.

The rearrangement links TRBV19 to TRBJ2-5, with 10 bases that match TRBD2. The CDR3 is 16 amino acids. Unmatched junction bases numbered 9, after V lost 5 bases and J lost 3 bases. Per germline, CDR1 LNHDA and CDR2 SQIVND (reference sequence). The CDR3 is CASSSGLAEAKETQYF. CDR3 nucleotides: TGTGCCAGTAGTTCCGGACTAGCGGAGGCAAAAGAGACCCAGTACTTC.

The chain links TRBV30 to TRBJ2-6, with TRBD1 matching over 10 bases. V lost 5 bases, J lost 3 bases, and 7 bases stayed unmatched. The CDR3 totals 16 residues. Germline V CDR1 and CDR2: GTSNPN, SVGIG (reference sequence). The CDR3 coding sequence is TGTGCCTGGGGCGGGACAGGGGTGGTTGGGGCCAACGTCCTGACTTTC. This codes for CAWGGTGVVGANVLTF.

V and J are TRBV7-9 and TRBJ2-2; D is unclear. This CDR3 spans 14 amino acids. V lost 2 bases and J 1 base, leaving 5 bases between the germline ends. Germline V lookup: CDR1 SEHNR, CDR2 FQNEAQ (reference sequence). The CDR3 bases are TGTGCCAGCAGCTTATCAGAGAACACCGGGGAGCTGTTTTTT. Its protein product is CASSLSENTGELFF.

V is TRBV7-2 and J is TRBJ2-5; 7 bases agree with TRBD1. Germline V gene sequence: CDR1 SGHTA, CDR2 FQGNSA. J gave up 5 bases and V 5 bases, and 5 bases lay outside the gene matches. This CDR3 has 13 amino acids. The DNA of the CDR3 is TGTGCCAGCAGCACCCGACAGGGTGAGACCCAGTACTTC. Amino acids: CASSTRQGETQYF.

V usage is TRBV7-2 and J usage is TRBJ2-3; 13 bases align to TRBD2. Unmatched junction bases numbered 8, after V lost 2 bases and J lost 9 bases. The germline V gene encodes CDR1 SGHTA and CDR2 FQGNSA. The CDR3 length is 16 residues. The CDR3 sequence: CASSLMGTSGTRTQYF. In nucleotides, the CDR3 is TGTGCCAGCAGCTTAATGGGGACTAGCGGGACGAGGACGCAGTATTTT.

The V call is TRBV30, the J call TRBJ1-2; 9 bases are shared with TRBD1. J was trimmed by 7 bases and V by 4 bases; bases with no gene match: 10. Germline lookup yields CDR1 GTSNPN and CDR2 SVGIG (reference sequence). This CDR3 region has 14 residues. The CDR3: CAWTETGTGPGYTF. The CDR3 region has the DNA TGTGCCTGGACCGAAACCGGGACAGGGCCTGGCTACACCTTC.